Shown below are 22 T cell receptor beta chains from a single sample sequenced in a study of chemoradiotherapy in HPV16-positive cancers. Clones were read by immunoSEQ multiplex PCR, and TCRdb kept only the in-frame ones, dropping some. The table shows tens of thousands of clones, with roughly 84% occurring only once. The input for sequencing was blood, taken from a patient who underwent chemoradiotherapy. The receptor set was obtained from a human donor with HPV-associated anogenital cancer.

The chain carries TRBV6-4 and TRBJ1-1, with unresolved D. V was shortened by 3 bases and J by 4 bases, with 9 bases between the two germline ends. The CDR3 covers 13 residues. Germline CDR1 is MRHNA and CDR2 is SNTAGT. This CDR3 is CASSEEWGTEAFF. In DNA form, the CDR3 reads TGTGCCAGCAGTGAGGAATGGGGCACTGAAGCTTTCTTT.

This chain links TRBV5-4 with TRBJ1-3; no clear D. The length of the CDR3 is 15 residues. The germline CDR1 and CDR2 sequences are SGHNT and YYREEE (reference sequence). Trimming removed 0 bases at V and 4 bases at J, with 11 bases between. The CDR3 sequence is CASSLDTTVGNTIYF. The CDR3 bases are TGTGCCAGCAGCTTGGATACCACCGTCGGAAACACCATATATTTT.

The chain combines TRBV5-6 with TRBJ1-2, with D perhaps matching TRBD1 (5 bases). The CDR3 runs 13 residues. Germline CDR1 is SGHDT and CDR2 is YYEEEE. With 5 bases removed from V and 4 bases from J, the gap between germline ends came to 12 bases. The CDR3 bases are TGTGCCAGCAGTACCCCAGGGTTCTATGGCTACACCTTC. It yields the protein CASSTPGFYGYTF.

CDR3 sequence reads: CASSRGQGKETQYF. The DNA for the CDR3 is TGTGCCAGCAGCCGGGGACAGGGAAAAGAGACCCAGTACTTC. The V call is TRBV7-9, the J call TRBJ2-5, with TRBD1 matching over 9 bases. J gave up 3 bases and V 5 bases, and 4 bases lay outside the gene matches. In germline, CDR1 is SEHNR, CDR2 FQNEAQ (reference sequence). This CDR3 region has 14 residues.

The chain joins TRBV18 to TRBJ1-3; no definite D call. V shed 2 bases and J shed 3 bases, with 8 bases lying between them. Germline V gives CDR1 KGHSH, CDR2 LQKENI. The CDR3 spans 14 residues. This chain's CDR3 is CASSPGGNGNTIYF. The CDR3 DNA reads TGTGCCAGCTCACCAGGTGGAAATGGAAACACCATATATTTT.

The CDR3 sequence is CASSKQGIGNTIYF. The CDR3 nucleotides read TGTGCCAGCAGTAAACAGGGCATTGGAAACACCATATATTTT. The chain joins TRBV7-6 to TRBJ1-3; maybe TRBD1 (6 bases). V dropped 6 bases and J dropped 3 bases, with 12 bases sitting between them. Per the germline V gene, CDR1 is SGHVS and CDR2 is FNYEAQ. CDR3 length: 14 amino acids.

In nucleotides, the CDR3 is TGTGCCAGCAGACCCCCGACTAGCCAAGATACGCAGTATTTT. Its protein product is CASRPPTSQDTQYF. The J gene is TRBJ2-3, the V gene TRBV7-2, with 7 bases lining up with TRBD2. The CDR3 runs 14 residues. Germline V CDR1 and CDR2: SGHTA, FQGNSA. The junction had 8 bases not matched to a gene; V was cut back by 6 bases and J by 5 bases.

The chain uses TRBV13 and TRBJ2-5; 8 nucleotides line up with TRBD1. This CDR3 region has 15 residues. Looked up from germline, CDR1 is PRHDT and CDR2 is FYEKMQ (reference sequence). V was pared by 5 bases and J by 4 bases, with 9 bases of the junction left unmatched. The CDR3 reads CASSRRTGNVETQYF. CDR3 DNA sequence: TGTGCCAGCAGCAGACGGACAGGGAATGTAGAGACCCAGTACTTC.

The chain joins TRBV9 to TRBJ1-2, with D tentatively TRBD1 (6 bases). V lost 0 bases to trimming and J lost 6 bases, with 15 bases between them. CDR1 and CDR2 (germline): SGDLS, YYNGEE. The CDR3 is 15 residues long. The CDR3 loop reads CASSVAQAGVNGYTF. CDR3 nucleotide sequence: TGTGCCAGCAGCGTAGCTCAAGCAGGGGTGAATGGCTACACCTTC. Based on the CDR3 plus reference TRBV9 and TRBJ1-2, the full variable domain is DSGVTQTPKHLITATGQRVTLRCSPRSGDLSVYWYQQSLDQGLQFLIQYYNGEERAKGNILERFSAQQFPDLHSELNLSSLELGDSALYFCASSVAQAGVNGYTFGSGTRLTVV.

This clone was seen just once. The rearrangement uses TRBV5-1 and TRBJ2-5; D gene unclear. Germline V gives CDR1 SGHRS, CDR2 YFSETQ. V lost 0 bases and J lost 5, with 5 bases in between. The CDR3 length is 12 residues. CDR3 sequence: CASSLGRETQYF. In DNA form, the CDR3 reads TGCGCCAGCAGCTTGGGTAGGGAGACCCAGTACTTC.

V is TRBV2 and J is TRBJ1-1, with D perhaps TRBD1 (5 bases). Germline loops: CDR1 SNHLY, CDR2 FYNNEI. This CDR3 is built from 13 residues. Trimming left V 2 bases short and J 7 bases short, with 11 bases between. CDR3 nucleotide sequence: TGTGCCAGCAGTGAACGGCGGGACTATGAAGCTTTCTTT. Translating it yields CASSERRDYEAFF.

The chain links TRBV4-1 to TRBJ2-1; 7 nucleotides line up with TRBD1. This CDR3 comprises 17 residues. Germline V gene data show CDR1 as MGHRA and CDR2 as YSYEKL. After removal of 4 bases from V and 1 base from J, the junction contained 10 bases not matched to a gene. The chain's CDR3 is CASSPPTGTVSYNEQFF. CDR3 DNA: TGCGCCAGCAGCCCGCCAACCGGGACAGTATCCTACAATGAGCAGTTCTTC.

V gene TRBV4-2 combines with J gene TRBJ2-2, with 9 bases that match TRBD2. CDR1 and CDR2 (germline): LGHNA, YNFKEQ. The CDR3 totals 15 residues. V lost 4 bases, J lost 6 bases, and 6 bases stayed unmatched. Here the CDR3 DNA reads TGTGCCAGCAGCCCAGCTGCGGGGGGGCCCGGGGAGCTGTTTTTT. Encoded protein: CASSPAAGGPGELFF.

The chain joins TRBV5-6 to TRBJ1-5; 7 bases line up with TRBD1. The CDR3 totals 16 residues. The V and J ends lost 3 bases and 3 bases, in that order; junction bases with no gene match: 9. Germline CDR1 reads SGHDT; CDR2 reads YYEEEE. The CDR3 coding sequence is TGTGCCAGCAGCTCCTACTCGGGACAGCCCAATCAGCCCCAGCATTTT. Translated, it gives CASSSYSGQPNQPQHF.

The CDR3 reads CASTPPGTGSYEQYF. For the CDR3, the DNA is TGTGCCAGCACCCCTCCCGGGACAGGGTCCTACGAGCAGTACTTC. V usage is TRBV6-5 and J usage is TRBJ2-7; 9 bases agree with TRBD1. Germline V gene data show CDR1 as MNHEY and CDR2 as SVGAGI. The CDR3 runs to 15 residues. J gave up 1 base and V 7 bases, and 8 bases lay outside the gene matches.

This clone occurred a few times. The chain recombines TRBV2 with TRBJ1-6; weak D call: TRBD1 (5 bases). Germline lookup yields CDR1 SNHLY and CDR2 FYNNEI. Trimming stripped 6 bases from V and 6 bases from J, with 12 bases between. This CDR3 is built from 14 residues. The chain's CDR3 is CASRGLTTNSPLHF. The CDR3 nucleotides are TGTGCCAGCAGGGGACTTACAACTAATTCACCCCTCCACTTT.

The chain links TRBV2 to TRBJ1-1; D is possibly TRBD1 (6 bases). Trimming removed 6 bases at V and 0 bases at J, with 11 bases between. Germline V CDR1 and CDR2: SNHLY, FYNNEI. This CDR3 has 14 residues. CDR3 region: CASRYRVLNTEAFF. The DNA of the CDR3 is TGTGCCAGCAGATACAGGGTGTTGAACACTGAAGCTTTCTTT.

In its sample, this clone was seen once. The chain joins TRBV7-2 to TRBJ2-1, with a weak D call TRBD1 (6 bases). V was pared by 2 bases and J by 0 bases, with 14 bases between. CDR1 SGHTA and CDR2 FQGNSA come from the germline V gene. This CDR3 has 17 amino acids. The CDR3 region has the DNA TGTGCCAGCAGCTTAAGGTCGGGACATAGCTCCTACAATGAGCAGTTCTTC. Its protein is CASSLRSGHSSYNEQFF.

The CDR3 protein is CASSLGQGGLEQFF. DNA for the CDR3: TGCGCCAGCAGCTTGGGACAGGGTGGGTTGGAGCAGTTCTTC. The genes are TRBV5-1 and TRBJ2-1, with TRBD1 matching 7 bases. CDR1 SGHRS and CDR2 YFSETQ come from the germline V gene. With V trimmed by 0 bases and J by 10 bases, 7 bases remained unmatched. The CDR3 consists of 14 residues.

This clone occurred a few times. The chain employs TRBV5-3 and TRBJ1-4; D is uncertain. TRBV5-3 is an ORF, and what it does is uncertain. The CDR3 covers 17 residues. V lost 0 bases and J lost 0, with 12 bases in between. CDR3: CARSLGPNTSTNEKLFF. For the CDR3, the DNA is TGTGCCAGAAGCTTGGGACCTAACACATCAACTAATGAAAAACTGTTTTTT.

This clone was seen only once. CDR3 in amino acids: CAIRGGGGRVQSEQFF. CDR3 sequence (DNA): TGTGCCATCAGGGGTGGTGGGGGGCGAGTTCAAAGTGAGCAGTTCTTC. J is TRBJ2-1 and V is TRBV10-3; tentatively, D is TRBD1 or TRBD2 (6 bases each). V lost 6 bases and J 9 bases, leaving 24 bases between the germline ends. There are 16 residues in the CDR3. Germline CDR1 is ENHRY and CDR2 is SYGVKD.

This sequence joins TRBV2 and TRBJ2-3; 15 nucleotides match TRBD2. The V and J ends lost 6 bases and 4 bases, in that order; junction bases with no gene match: 5. Germline V gene data show CDR1 as SNHLY and CDR2 as FYNNEI. The CDR3 totals 16 residues. Here the CDR3 DNA reads TGTGCCAGCAGCTCCGGGACTAGCGGGGGGTCAGATACGCAGTATTTT. This translates into CASSSGTSGGSDTQYF.